This entry concerns a single T cell receptor (beta chain). Its matching antigen is unknown. These data originate in a study of cytomegalovirus exposure and HLA in healthy donors. Amplification used 60 Vbeta primers and 13 Jbeta primers. Only in-frame clones appear in the TCRdb table, and some are missing; sequencing was by immunoSEQ multiplex PCR. The data contain 100,000 to 150,000 clones, around 74% of them singletons. This CDR3 region has 14 residues. Trimming took 6 bases from V and 5 from J, leaving 15 bases between them. Germline V gene lookup returns CDR1 SGHDT and CDR2 YYEEEE. General study results and limits: V segments that were indistinguishable, TRBV6-2 and TRBV6-3 among them, were omitted from analysis. A later analysis linked a missense DCLRE1C variant to TCR beta V- and J-gene trimming. The number of N-insertions in an Asian-associated ancestry cluster was reportedly below the 666-donor mean in a later analysis. In an earlier analysis, in 587 donors, most V segments appeared productive either ~90% or ~30% of the time.

The specimen sequenced was PBMCs. This receptor was taken from a woman aged 50 to 65 in good health and CMV-seropositive. The chain couples TRBV5-6 to TRBJ1-5; no firm D call. CDR3 in amino acids: CASTSGLTDQPQHF. The CDR3 DNA reads TGTGCCAGCACCTCGGGTCTTACCGATCAGCCCCAGCATTTT.